These 22 T cell receptor beta chains were sequenced from one sample in a study of cytomegalovirus exposure and HLA in healthy donors. The PCR ran on 60 Vbeta and 13 Jbeta primers. Using immunoSEQ multiplex PCR, the repertoire was profiled, and TCRdb retains in-frame clones only, with some absent. This sample has approximately 130,000 clones, with less than 90% found just once. Material: PBMCs. These receptors all stem from a man in his forties or fifties in good health and CMV-seronegative.

In DNA, the CDR3 is TGTGCCAGCAGCTCAAGCGGGGGGGCGAGAGAGACCCAGTACTTC. Amino acid sequence: CASSSSGGARETQYF. This chain links TRBV7-9 with TRBJ2-5; 10 bases are shared with TRBD2. The V and J ends lost 4 bases and 4 bases, in that order; junction bases with no gene match: 6. This CDR3 has 15 residues. Germline V gene lookup returns CDR1 SEHNR and CDR2 FQNEAQ (reference sequence).

This clone appeared a single time. This rearrangement joins TRBV27 to TRBJ2-7; possible D gene TRBD1, 5 bases. The CDR3 sequence is 14 residues long. CDR1 is MNHEY, CDR2 SMNVEV, per germline (reference sequence). Trimming shortened V by 2 bases and J by 5 bases, and 13 bases separated the two germline ends. CDR3 sequence reads: CASSLHRKGNEQYF. In nucleotides, the CDR3 is TGTGCCAGCAGTTTACACAGGAAGGGTAACGAGCAGTACTTC.

This chain links TRBV19 with TRBJ2-5; tentative D call: TRBD2 (5 bases). TRBJ2-7 matches the DNA end more closely, so the J call is doubtful. The CDR3 length is 15 residues. Germline V gene sequence: CDR1 LNHDA, CDR2 SQIVND (reference sequence). CDR3 coding DNA: TGTGCCAGTAGTATAGGGCCTACTAGTACCTACGAGCAGTACTTC. Amino acids: CASSIGPTSTYEQYF.

The chain combines TRBV11-3 with TRBJ2-2; possibly TRBD1 for D (6 bases). Germline lookup yields CDR1 SGHNT and CDR2 YENEEA. V was clipped by 1 base and J by 6 bases, with 12 bases between them. The CDR3 runs 15 residues. The CDR3 spells CASSLAGGIAGELFF. CDR3 in DNA: TGTGCCAGCAGCTTAGCTGGGGGCATTGCCGGGGAGCTGTTTTTT.

The chain couples TRBV19 to TRBJ1-4; D is uncertain. The CDR3 has 14 amino acids. The V end was cut by 5 bases, the J end by 3 bases, with 10 bases between. Germline V gene sequence: CDR1 LNHDA, CDR2 SQIVND (reference sequence). The CDR3 is CASSWTGANEKLFF. CDR3 in DNA: TGTGCCAGTAGTTGGACTGGGGCTAATGAAAAACTGTTTTTT.

The genes are TRBV27 and TRBJ2-1; 15 positions match TRBD2. V lost 5 bases, J lost 8 bases, and 7 bases stayed unmatched. Germline V gene lookup returns CDR1 MNHEY and CDR2 SMNVEV (reference sequence). The CDR3 has 16 residues. CDR3 loop: CASSPRTSGRGDEQFF. The DNA for the CDR3 is TGTGCCAGCAGTCCAAGGACTAGCGGGAGGGGCGATGAGCAGTTCTTC.

The count of this clone is one. The chain employs TRBV11-3 and TRBJ2-1; TRBD2 might be the D (5 bases). The CDR3 extends over 13 amino acids. Trimming cost V 3 bases and J 5 bases, with 8 bases left between them. The germline gives CDR1 SGHNT, CDR2 YENEEA. Written as DNA, the CDR3 is TGTGCCAGCAGCTTCTCCGGGAACAATGAGCAGTTCTTC. It specifies CASSFSGNNEQFF.

This clone is a singleton in its sample. The chain joins TRBV19 to TRBJ2-6, with TRBD1 as a possible D gene (6 bases). The CDR3 contains 15 residues. Trimming took 6 bases from V and 2 from J, leaving 11 bases between them. Germline values: CDR1 LNHDA, CDR2 SQIVND (reference sequence). CDR3 loop: CASRYRQAGANVLTF. For the CDR3, the DNA is TGTGCCAGTAGGTATCGACAGGCTGGGGCCAACGTCCTGACTTTC.

The rearrangement links TRBV7-8 to TRBJ2-7; TRBD1 is a possible D gene (6 bases). In germline, CDR1 is SGHVS, CDR2 FQNEAQ. The CDR3 is made up of 12 amino acids. Trimming stripped 4 bases from V and 4 bases from J, with 8 bases between. CDR3 sequence: CASSSRGYEQYF. CDR3 DNA sequence: TGTGCCAGCAGCTCCAGGGGTTACGAGCAGTACTTC.

The J gene is TRBJ2-7, the V gene TRBV2; 10 positions match TRBD1. The V gene end was trimmed by 4 bases and the J gene end by 5 bases; junction bases not matched to a gene: 11. This CDR3 is built from 16 residues. The germline gives CDR1 SNHLY, CDR2 FYNNEI. CDR3 nucleotides: TGTGCCAGCAGTGGGGGGTCCGGGACAGGGGCCAACGAGCAGTACTTC. This sequence encodes CASSGGSGTGANEQYF.

V and J are TRBV9 and TRBJ2-7; 8 positions agree with TRBD1. Losses at the gene ends were 0 bases for V and 2 bases for J; bases not matched to a gene: 7. Germline loops: CDR1 SGDLS, CDR2 YYNGEE. The CDR3 spans 16 residues. Here the CDR3 reads CASSVGGDRLTYEQYF. CDR3 nucleotides: TGTGCCAGCAGCGTAGGGGGGGACAGGTTAACCTACGAGCAGTACTTC.

The V and J genes are TRBV19 and TRBJ1-1; D is undetermined. The CDR3 covers 12 residues. Germline loops: CDR1 LNHDA, CDR2 SQIVND (reference sequence). V gave up 3 bases and J gave up 5 bases, with 7 bases separating them. The CDR3 DNA reads as TGTGCCAGTAGTATGACAAGGACTGAAGCTTTCTTT. Translating gives CASSMTRTEAFF.

The genes are TRBV6-5 and TRBJ2-7, with D possibly TRBD1 on 5 matching bases. CDR1 and CDR2 from the germline V gene are MNHEY and SVGAGI. This CDR3 spans 13 amino acids. The V and J ends lost 6 bases and 0 bases respectively, with 9 bases between them. The chain's CDR3 is CASSEDISYEQYF. Here the CDR3 DNA reads TGTGCCAGCAGCGAGGACATCTCCTACGAGCAGTACTTC.

The V and J genes are TRBV7-2 and TRBJ2-7; D might be TRBD2 (5 bases). From germline, CDR1 is SGHTA and CDR2 FQGNSA. The CDR3 has 13 amino acids. V was cut by 4 bases and J by 3 bases, with 10 bases left in between. The DNA of the CDR3 is TGTGCCAGCAGCTACGGACTCAACTACGAGCAGTACTTC. This gives the protein CASSYGLNYEQYF. Full variable domain (rest looked up from reference TRBV7-2 and TRBJ2-7): GAGVSQSPSNKVTEKGKDVELRCDPISGHTALYWYRQSLGQGLEFLIYFQGNSAPDKSGLPSDRFSAERTGGSVSTLTIQRTQQEDSAVYLCASSYGLNYEQYFGPGTRLTVT.

The rearrangement links TRBV7-2 to TRBJ1-1; D is uncertain. The CDR3 is 13 residues long. The V gene's germline CDR1 is SGHTA and CDR2 FQGNSA. Between the trimmed V and J ends, which lost 1 base and 4 bases, there was a span of 7 bases. The chain's CDR3 is CASSLGEATEAFF. For the CDR3, the DNA is TGTGCCAGCAGCTTAGGGGAGGCCACTGAAGCTTTCTTT.

The V call is TRBV10-3, the J call TRBJ2-5; D not certain. Trimming left V 3 bases short and J 1 base short, with 12 bases between. Germline V CDR1 and CDR2: ENHRY, SYGVKD. This CDR3 has 15 residues. The CDR3 nucleotides are TGTGCCATCAGTGACCCTAACTCATTCCAAGAGACCCAGTACTTC. It yields the protein CAISDPNSFQETQYF.

V usage is TRBV19 and J usage is TRBJ1-5; maybe TRBD1 (5 bases). Germline V CDR1 and CDR2: LNHDA, SQIVND (reference sequence). The CDR3 is made up of 14 amino acids. Trimming stripped 1 base from V and 7 bases from J, with 11 bases between. The CDR3 bases are TGTGCCAGTAGTATAGGCGGGGCGGGCCAGCCCCAGCATTTT. Translation: CASSIGGAGQPQHF.

V gene TRBV29-1 combines with J gene TRBJ2-1; 12 bases agree with TRBD2. Germline CDR1 and CDR2: SQVTM and ANQGSEA. With 8 bases clipped from V and 0 bases from J, the junction kept 11 bases outside the gene matches. The CDR3 loop spans 17 amino acids. This chain's CDR3 is CSTEGVTSGGSYNEQFF. CDR3 nucleotides: TGCAGCACGGAGGGAGTGACTAGCGGGGGCTCCTACAATGAGCAGTTCTTC.

The chain couples TRBV6-5 to TRBJ2-7; D is uncertain. This CDR3 is 11 amino acids long. Germline-derived CDR1 and CDR2 are MNHEY and SVGAGI. V lost 6 bases and J 3 bases, leaving 6 bases between the germline ends. The CDR3 nucleotides read TGTGCCAGCAGACTAAACTACGAGCAGTACTTC. This sequence encodes CASRLNYEQYF.

Only one count was recorded for this clone. The J gene is TRBJ2-5, the V gene TRBV2; TRBD1 matches 7 bases. Germline CDR1 SNHLY, CDR2 FYNNEI. The CDR3 has 14 amino acids. The junction had 8 bases not matched to a gene; V was cut back by 6 bases and J by 4 bases. The CDR3, as DNA: TGTGCCAGCAGAGACAGACAGGGAAGAGAGACCCAGTACTTC. As protein: CASRDRQGRETQYF.

V usage is TRBV4-2 and J usage is TRBJ2-5; 9 bases line up with TRBD1. The CDR3 covers 17 residues. J gave up 5 bases and V 1 base, and 11 bases lay outside the gene matches. The germline V gene encodes CDR1 LGHNA and CDR2 YNFKEQ. In nucleotides, the CDR3 is TGTGCCAGCAGCCAAGCAGCTAACAGGGGGCAATGGGAGACCCAGTACTTC. It yields the protein CASSQAANRGQWETQYF.

This chain links TRBV19 with TRBJ2-6; TRBD2 matches at 9 bases. This CDR3 has 17 residues. The V gene end was trimmed by 5 bases and the J gene end by 3 bases; junction bases not matched to a gene: 8. CDR1 is LNHDA and CDR2 is SQIVND in the germline V gene (reference sequence). CDR3 in DNA: TGTGCCAGTAGTGGTTCCCTAGCGGGAAGTGGGGCCAACGTCCTGACTTTC. This codes for CASSGSLAGSGANVLTF.